Shown below are 32 T cell receptor beta chains from a single sample sequenced in a study of T cells in Graves' hyperthyroidism and ophthalmopathy (dated by TCRdb to between 2018 and 2020). The library was made by multiplex PCR. For sequencing, an Illumina HiSeq 2000 was employed. The TCR beta CDR3 regions were amplified from the RNA transcripts. A first-round RT-PCR of the TCR CDR3 used the HTBI primer set with the Qiagen OneStep RT-PCR kit. The raw public data were reprocessed by TCRdb itself: fastp quality trimming at Q25, MiXCR clonotype calling, in-frame beta chains only. Records with the same CDR3 protein are collapsed into one entry carrying the most frequent genes and DNA. The sample table holds 450,000 to 600,000 distinct CDR3 sequences, of which less than 15% were seen once. 11% to 15% of the sample goes to the ten largest clones. The specimen sequenced was blood. Receptor source: a woman between 40 and 55 years old with Graves' hyperthyroidism.

This clonotype was seen at least ten times. This sequence joins TRBV6-1 and TRBJ2-7; possibly TRBD1 or TRBD2 for D (5 bases each). The CDR3 contains 17 residues. V lost 5 bases, J lost 2 bases, and 22 bases lay in between. Per the germline V gene, CDR1 is MNHNS and CDR2 is SASEGT. DNA for the CDR3: TGTGCCAGCAGTTACACTTTCAACCGGGACGGGACCTACGAGCAGTACTTC. Its protein is CASSYTFNRDGTYEQYF.

This clonotype was detected ten times or more. The chain links TRBV28 to TRBJ1-5; no firm D call. V gave up 5 bases and J gave up 6 bases, with 17 bases separating them. The germline CDR1 and CDR2 sequences are MDHEN and SYDVKM. The CDR3 is 15 amino acids. CDR3 residues: CASSQLKGATQPQHF. The CDR3 DNA follows: TGTGCCAGCAGTCAGTTAAAGGGCGCAACTCAGCCCCAGCATTTT.

The gene calls are TRBV20-1 and TRBJ2-7; TRBD2 matches at 9 bases. V dropped 5 bases and J dropped 7; count of bases not matched to a gene: 12. Germline V gene sequence: CDR1 DFQATT, CDR2 SNEGSKA (reference sequence). The CDR3 has 14 residues. CDR3 residues: CSASAGGPLSEQYF. DNA of the CDR3: TGCAGTGCTTCTGCGGGAGGGCCTTTGAGTGAGCAGTACTTC.

The sample holds many counts of this clonotype. The V call is TRBV3-1, the J call TRBJ2-5; D is ambiguous. The length of the CDR3 is 13 residues. V lost 5 bases to trimming and J lost 2 bases, with 9 bases between them. Per the germline V gene, CDR1 is LGHDT and CDR2 is YNNKEL (reference sequence). DNA of the CDR3: TGTGCCAGCAGCAACGACAAGCAAGAGACCCAGTACTTC. It translates to CASSNDKQETQYF.

The chain combines TRBV19 with TRBJ1-1; maybe TRBD1 (6 bases). The ends were cut back, 6 bases at V and 5 bases at J, with 13 bases in the middle. Germline V gene sequence: CDR1 LNHDA, CDR2 SQIVND (reference sequence). The CDR3 covers 13 residues. The CDR3 sequence is CASRTYRGTEAFF. The CDR3, as DNA: TGTGCCAGTAGGACCTATAGGGGGACTGAAGCTTTCTTT. Filled out from reference TRBV19 and TRBJ1-1, the complete variable domain reads DGGITQSPKYLFRKEGQNVTLSCEQNLNHDAMYWYRQDPGQGLRLIYYSQIVNDFQKGDIAEGYSVSREKKESFPLTVTSAQKNPTAFYLCASRTYRGTEAFFGQGTRLTVV.

Only a few counts were recorded for this clonotype. The chain is built from TRBV20-1 and TRBJ1-2; D might be TRBD1 (6 bases). V lost 6 bases to trimming and J lost 3 bases, with 14 bases between them. The CDR3 contains 13 residues. Germline CDR1 DFQATT, CDR2 SNEGSKA (reference sequence). As DNA, the CDR3 is TGCAGTGCCGAGGACAGTTCAGACTATGGCTACACCTTC. Translation: CSAEDSSDYGYTF.

The rearrangement joins TRBV25-1 to TRBJ2-3; D is unclear. V was pared by 4 bases and J by 0 bases, with 11 bases between. CDR3 length: 15 amino acids. Per germline, CDR1 MGHDK and CDR2 SYGVNS. The CDR3 nucleotides read TGTGCCAGCAGTGGTTCGACAAAAAGCACAGATACGCAGTATTTT. Protein: CASSGSTKSTDTQYF. The full variable domain, rest sourced from reference TRBV25-1 and TRBJ2-3, is EADIYQTPRYLVIGTGKKITLECSQTMGHDKMYWYQQDPGMELHLIHYSYGVNSTEKGDLSSESTVSRIRTEHFPLTLESARPSHTSQYLCASSGSTKSTDTQYFGPGTRLTVL.

This clonotype was detected many times. CDR3 protein: CASSRLAQETQYF. The CDR3 coding sequence is TGTGCCAGCAGCCGACTAGCTCAAGAGACCCAGTACTTC. The rearrangement uses TRBV7-3 and TRBJ2-5; TRBD2 matches at 7 bases. The CDR3 length is 13 residues. With 5 bases clipped from V and 2 bases from J, the junction kept 2 bases outside the gene matches. Germline values: CDR1 SGHTA, CDR2 FQGTGA.

This clonotype occurred many times. V gene TRBV12-3 or TRBV12-4 combines with J gene TRBJ1-2; D unresolved. The CDR3 length is 15 residues. V was cut by 4 bases and J by 4 bases, with 16 bases left in between. The CDR3 region is CASSSAGTWGYGYTF. In nucleotides, the CDR3 is TGTGCCAGCAGTTCGGCCGGAACTTGGGGCTATGGCTACACCTTC.

Only a few counts were recorded for this clonotype. V is TRBV25-1 and J is TRBJ2-3, with 8 bases identical to TRBD2. V was clipped by 4 bases and J by 3 bases; unmatched bases: 15. The CDR3 has 18 amino acids. Germline lookup yields CDR1 MGHDK and CDR2 SYGVNS. The CDR3 DNA is TGTGCCAGCAGTGCACGAGGTTCGGGTAGCGGGAATACAGATACGCAGTATTTT. Translating gives CASSARGSGSGNTDTQYF.

This clonotype was counted ten times or more. The rearrangement links TRBV2 to TRBJ1-2, with 10 nucleotides matching TRBD1. The V and J ends lost 6 bases and 8 bases, in that order; junction bases with no gene match: 6. This CDR3 contains 13 residues. Germline V gives CDR1 SNHLY, CDR2 FYNNEI. This CDR3 is CASSPGTGEGYTF. CDR3 sequence (DNA): TGTGCCAGCAGCCCCGGGACAGGGGAAGGCTACACCTTC.

This clonotype showed up many times. This chain connects TRBV27 to TRBJ2-5; 12 bases map to TRBD2. The CDR3 sequence is 20 residues long. Germline loops: CDR1 MNHEY, CDR2 SMNVEV (reference sequence). After removal of 5 bases from V and 4 bases from J, the junction contained 20 bases not matched to a gene. CDR3 coding DNA: TGTGCCAGCAGTCCACGATACTCCCAGACTAGCGGGAGAGTCGGAGAGACCCAGTACTTC. Translation gives CASSPRYSQTSGRVGETQYF.

This clonotype was seen at least ten times. This sequence joins TRBV5-1 and TRBJ2-7; TRBD2 aligns across 13 bases. The ends lost 5 bases at V and 2 bases at J; junction bases unmatched: 4. Looked up from germline, CDR1 is SGHRS and CDR2 is YFSETQ. The CDR3 is 15 amino acids. The DNA of the CDR3 is TGCGCCAGCAGGTCACTAGCGGGAGGGACCTACGAGCAGTACTTC. It yields the protein CASRSLAGGTYEQYF.

V gene TRBV9 combines with J gene TRBJ2-1; 15 bases agree with TRBD2. Per germline, CDR1 SGDLS and CDR2 YYNGEE. The CDR3 consists of 15 residues. Unmatched junction bases numbered 3, after V lost 3 bases and J lost 8 bases. The CDR3 sequence is CASSEGLAGGDEQFF. The CDR3 coding sequence is TGTGCCAGCAGCGAGGGACTAGCGGGAGGCGATGAGCAGTTCTTC. Full variable domain (rest looked up from reference TRBV9 and TRBJ2-1): DSGVTQTPKHLITATGQRVTLRCSPRSGDLSVYWYQQSLDQGLQFLIQYYNGEERAKGNILERFSAQQFPDLHSELNLSSLELGDSALYFCASSEGLAGGDEQFFGPGTRLTVL.

The chain uses TRBV6-1 and TRBJ2-3; TRBD1 aligns across 7 bases. V was clipped by 4 bases and J by 0 bases; unmatched bases: 4. The CDR3 is 15 residues long. Germline lookup yields CDR1 MNHNS and CDR2 SASEGT. The CDR3: CASSVDRDSTDTQYF. In DNA form, the CDR3 reads TGTGCCAGCAGTGTCGACAGGGATAGCACAGATACGCAGTATTTT.

The V call is TRBV20-1, the J call TRBJ2-3; 7 nucleotides line up with TRBD1. Germline loops: CDR1 DFQATT, CDR2 SNEGSKA (reference sequence). The CDR3 contains 18 residues. The V gene end was trimmed by 0 bases and the J gene end by 3 bases; junction bases not matched to a gene: 15. The CDR3 region has the DNA TGCAGTGCTAGAGATTCCACGCCATGGACAGGAAAGACAGATACGCAGTATTTT. This gives the protein CSARDSTPWTGKTDTQYF.

This rearrangement joins TRBV12-3 or TRBV12-4 to TRBJ2-1, with 11 bases identical to TRBD2. Germline trimming cut 4 bases from V and 3 bases from J; bases unmatched to any gene: 8. This CDR3 comprises 17 residues. The CDR3 reads CASSSSSGRALYNEQFF. The CDR3 DNA reads as TGTGCCAGCAGTTCGAGTAGCGGGAGGGCCCTCTACAATGAGCAGTTCTTC.

This clonotype has a count of ten or more. The V gene is TRBV7-3, the J gene TRBJ1-1, with 9 bases that match TRBD1. V lost 5 bases to trimming and J lost 4 bases; unmatched junction nucleotides: 11. In germline, CDR1 is SGHTA, CDR2 FQGTGA. The CDR3 runs 16 residues. CDR3 sequence: CASSPPRDRAGTEAFF. The CDR3 DNA is TGTGCCAGCAGCCCGCCTCGGGACAGGGCAGGCACTGAAGCTTTCTTT.

This chain uses TRBV19 with TRBJ2-6; 12 nucleotides align to TRBD1. V dropped 9 bases and J dropped 1; count of bases not matched to a gene: 10. Per the germline V gene, CDR1 is LNHDA and CDR2 is SQIVND (reference sequence). This CDR3 is built from 18 residues. DNA of the CDR3: TGTGCCAGCACCGGGACAGGGGGCATTCGTTCTGGGGCCAACGTCCTGACTTTC. This codes for CASTGTGGIRSGANVLTF.

The sample holds many counts of this clonotype. This chain connects TRBV27 to TRBJ2-7; D possibly uses TRBD1 or TRBD2 (6 bases each). V lost 7 bases and J 0 bases, leaving 31 bases between the germline ends. CDR3 length: 20 amino acids. The germline V gene has CDR1 MNHEY and CDR2 SMNVEV (reference sequence). The CDR3 DNA follows: TGTGCCAGCACCCCCCGGCGGGCAGGGGTAGCGGAGCTAAGCTCCTACGAGCAGTACTTC. It is translated as CASTPRRAGVAELSSYEQYF.

This clonotype has ten or more counts. V and J are TRBV3-1 and TRBJ1-2, with D hard to call. V lost 1 base to trimming and J lost 4 bases, with 4 bases between them. Germline CDR1 reads LGHDT; CDR2 reads YNNKEL (reference sequence). The CDR3 is made up of 12 amino acids. The CDR3 DNA reads TGTGCCAGCAGCCAAGTAAGCTATGGCTACACCTTC. Protein product: CASSQVSYGYTF.

Notes on this clonotype: It may be a read error: a sequence one base away is much more abundant. A read error is likely, as this CDR3 ends without the conserved phenylalanine or tryptophan. V and J are TRBV7-8 and TRBJ2-3, with D possibly being TRBD1 (6 bases). Per germline, CDR1 SGHVS and CDR2 FQNEAQ. V lost 6 bases and J lost 0, with 13 bases in between. The CDR3 extends over 15 amino acids. The CDR3 DNA follows: TGTGCCAGCAGTCGGACAGACACTAGCACAGATACGCAGTATGTT. This encodes CASSRTDTSTDTQYV.

The V gene is TRBV19, the J gene TRBJ2-1; D is uncertain. The CDR3 spans 16 residues. Germline loops: CDR1 LNHDA, CDR2 SQIVND (reference sequence). Trimming removed 5 bases at V and 2 bases at J, with 16 bases between. The CDR3 loop is CASSFVSYGTYNEQFF. In DNA, the CDR3 is TGTGCCAGTAGTTTCGTCTCGTACGGCACCTACAATGAGCAGTTCTTC.

This clonotype came up a few times. V gene TRBV7-8 combines with J gene TRBJ1-5, with D tentatively TRBD1 (6 bases). The germline V and J ends were trimmed by 6 bases and 1 base, with 16 bases remaining between them. CDR1 is SGHVS, CDR2 FQNEAQ, per germline. The CDR3 is 16 amino acids. In DNA, the CDR3 is TGTGCCAGCAGTTCCTCGGGGGGCGCGAGCAATCAGCCCCAGCATTTT. It codes for CASSSSGGASNQPQHF.

The chain links TRBV20-1 to TRBJ2-7, with a tentative D call TRBD1 (6 bases). Germline-derived CDR1 and CDR2 are DFQATT and SNEGSKA (reference sequence). The CDR3 spans 13 residues. V lost 5 bases to trimming and J lost 3 bases, with 14 bases between them. The DNA of the CDR3 is TGCAGTGCTCCCAGGGGTTTGGACTACGAGCAGTACTTC. Amino acid sequence: CSAPRGLDYEQYF.

The chain links TRBV10-2 to TRBJ2-7; 11 bases map to TRBD2. Germline V gives CDR1 WSHSY, CDR2 SAAADI. The CDR3 has 17 residues. The V and J ends lost 5 bases and 0 bases, in that order; junction bases with no gene match: 9. The CDR3 loop reads CASSKRLAGGSSYEQYF. DNA of the CDR3: TGCGCCAGCAGTAAGAGGCTAGCGGGAGGTAGCTCCTACGAGCAGTACTTC.

This clonotype was recorded at least ten times. This chain connects TRBV2 to TRBJ2-1; a weak D match, TRBD2 (5 bases). Germline V gives CDR1 SNHLY, CDR2 FYNNEI. Trimming cost V 4 bases and J 0 bases, with 7 bases left between them. This CDR3 is 14 amino acids long. Here the CDR3 reads CASSGTDSYNEQFF. CDR3 nucleotide sequence: TGTGCCAGCAGTGGGACTGACTCCTACAATGAGCAGTTCTTC.

Ten or more counts support this clonotype. The chain employs TRBV11-1 and TRBJ2-3, with D possibly TRBD1 on 6 matching bases. The germline V and J ends were trimmed by 2 bases and 3 bases, with 9 bases remaining between them. CDR3 length equals 14 residues. Germline V gives CDR1 SGHAT, CDR2 FQDESV (reference sequence). CDR3: CASSLLQGTDTQYF. In nucleotides, the CDR3 is TGTGCCAGCAGCTTATTGCAGGGGACAGATACGCAGTATTTT.

This clonotype has only a few counts. The chain recombines TRBV25-1 with TRBJ2-7, with D unclear. The germline V gene encodes CDR1 MGHDK and CDR2 SYGVNS. Between the trimmed V and J ends, which lost 0 bases and 1 base, there was a span of 13 bases. CDR3 size: 16 residues. The chain's CDR3 is CASSEYGSGFSYEQYF. Written as DNA, the CDR3 is TGTGCCAGCAGTGAATATGGTTCTGGGTTTTCCTACGAGCAGTACTTC.

This clonotype was recorded a few times. The rearrangement joins TRBV19 to TRBJ2-1, with TRBD1 identical over 9 bases. This CDR3 has 20 residues. Germline lookup yields CDR1 LNHDA and CDR2 SQIVND (reference sequence). V lost 1 base and J lost 0; bases outside the gene matches: 13. The CDR3 bases are TGTGCCAGTAGTATAGCAACAGGGGGCGCTTTTTCCGGCTCCTACAATGAGCAGTTCTTC. Its translation is CASSIATGGAFSGSYNEQFF.

This clonotype was observed at least ten times. The gene calls are TRBV3-1 and TRBJ1-1; no definite D call. Per the germline V gene, CDR1 is LGHDT and CDR2 is YNNKEL (reference sequence). Trimming removed 2 bases at V and 2 bases at J, with 9 bases between. The CDR3 totals 14 residues. The DNA of the CDR3 is TGTGCCAGCAGCCAAAAGAACAGTAACACTGAAGCTTTCTTT. This encodes CASSQKNSNTEAFF.

This clonotype was seen only a few times. The chain has TRBV27 and TRBJ1-5, with TRBD1 identical over 7 bases. This CDR3 spans 14 amino acids. From germline, CDR1 is MNHEY and CDR2 SMNVEV (reference sequence). The ends lost 2 bases at V and 7 bases at J; junction bases unmatched: 5. CDR3 protein: CASSLGQASQPQHF. The CDR3 DNA follows: TGTGCCAGCAGTTTAGGACAGGCAAGCCAGCCCCAGCATTTT.